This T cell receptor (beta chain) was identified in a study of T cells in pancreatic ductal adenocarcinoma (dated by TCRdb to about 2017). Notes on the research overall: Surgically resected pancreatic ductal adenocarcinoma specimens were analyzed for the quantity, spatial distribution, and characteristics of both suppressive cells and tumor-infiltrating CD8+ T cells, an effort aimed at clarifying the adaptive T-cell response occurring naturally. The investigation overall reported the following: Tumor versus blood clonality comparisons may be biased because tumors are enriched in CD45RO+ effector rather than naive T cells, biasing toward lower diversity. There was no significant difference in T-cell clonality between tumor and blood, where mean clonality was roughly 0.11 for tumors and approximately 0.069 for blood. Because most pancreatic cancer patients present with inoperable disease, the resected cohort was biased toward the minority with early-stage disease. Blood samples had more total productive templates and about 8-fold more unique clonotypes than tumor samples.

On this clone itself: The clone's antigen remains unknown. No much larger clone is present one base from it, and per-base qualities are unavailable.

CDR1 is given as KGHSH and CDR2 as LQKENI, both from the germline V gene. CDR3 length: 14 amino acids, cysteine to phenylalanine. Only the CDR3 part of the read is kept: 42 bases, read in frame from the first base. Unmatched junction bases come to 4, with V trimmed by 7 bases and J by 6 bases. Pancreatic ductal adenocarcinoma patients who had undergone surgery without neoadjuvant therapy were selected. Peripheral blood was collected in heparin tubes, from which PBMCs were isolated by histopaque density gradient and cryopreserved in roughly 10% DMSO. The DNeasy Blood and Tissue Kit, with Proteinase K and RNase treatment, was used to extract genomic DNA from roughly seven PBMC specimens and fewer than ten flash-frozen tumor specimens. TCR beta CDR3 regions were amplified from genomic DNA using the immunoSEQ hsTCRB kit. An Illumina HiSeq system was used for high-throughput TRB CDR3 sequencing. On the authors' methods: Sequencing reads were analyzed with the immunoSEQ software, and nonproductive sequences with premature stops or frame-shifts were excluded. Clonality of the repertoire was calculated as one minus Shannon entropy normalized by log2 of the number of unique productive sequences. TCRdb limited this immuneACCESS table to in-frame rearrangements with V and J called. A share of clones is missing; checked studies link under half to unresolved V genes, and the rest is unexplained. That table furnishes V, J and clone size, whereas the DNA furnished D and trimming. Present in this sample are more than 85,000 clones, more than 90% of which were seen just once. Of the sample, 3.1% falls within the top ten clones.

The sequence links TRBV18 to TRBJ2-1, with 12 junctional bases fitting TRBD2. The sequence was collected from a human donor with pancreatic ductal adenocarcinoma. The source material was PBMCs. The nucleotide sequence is TGTGCCAGCTTACCGGGACTAGCGGGCAATGAGCAGTTCTTC. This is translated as CASLPGLAGNEQFF.